This entry concerns a single T cell receptor beta chain. Its antigen is unknown. No much larger clone is present one base from it, and per-base qualities are unavailable. This sample is drawn from a study of T cells after yellow fever vaccination (dated by TCRdb to the late 2010s). In terms of the full investigation: The SMART-Seq v4 Ultra Low Input RNA kit was used to prepare libraries from fractions with low cell numbers. Two healthy male donors, one aged 18 to 30 and one aged 30 to 39 years, were included in the cohort. Blood was drawn at multiple timepoints before and after primary and secondary immunization, with bulk PBMC replicates and cell subsets isolated. To track T-cell clones before and after primary and booster YFV17D yellow fever vaccination, bulk TCR alpha and beta repertoires were sequenced longitudinally.

The CDR3 measures 16 amino acids from cysteine to phenylalanine. Only CDR3 DNA is held: 48 bases, read in frame from base 1. Clipping removes 3 bases from V and 0 bases from J, with 4 as the unmatched junction base count. CDR1 LGHNA and CDR2 YNFKEQ were looked up in the germline V gene. What the work shows at the level of the full study, not this receptor alone: A small share of clonotypes was detected in both CD4 and CD8 compartments, with the overlap likely arising from convergent recombination. Compared with the primary T-cell response, the secondary T-cell response was faster but weaker, reaching its peak on day 5 rather than on day 15. The study included only two donors, which limits how far the findings can be generalized. FACS-sorted repertoires could contain abundant contaminating clonotypes from the bulk population, so computational filtering was required. Most clones expanded after primary vaccination were re-detected after the booster (just under 97% of CD4 and 88% of CD8), suggesting broad memory maintenance.

The treatment or condition label for this specimen denotes: live attenuated yellow fever vaccine strain. At each blood-draw timepoint, two biological replicates of bulk PBMCs were collected. A standard Ficoll-Paque protocol was used to isolate PBMCs from peripheral blood. TriZol was used to extract RNA from bulk PBMCs, CD4 and CD8 fractions, and dextramer-positive and dextramer-negative fractions. TCR cDNA was synthesized by 5'RACE template switching, through which a universal primer site and unique molecular identifiers were introduced. cDNA synthesis was primed from both the TCR alpha and TCR beta constant segments. Library amplification used two PCR steps, and the second PCR step added sample barcodes and sequencing adapters. Sequencing of libraries was performed on Illumina HiSeq 2500 (2x100 bp) or NovaSeq (2x150 bp). In the source study's methods: MIGEC was used to demultiplex reads and collapse the reads into UMI consensus sequences, and MiXCR was used for V(D)J alignment. Clonotypes responding to the vaccine were identified with edgeR on replicate PBMC samples, with the criteria of FDR below 0.01 and a log2 fold change above 5 up to day 15. Bulk clonotypes were assigned CD4 or CD8 identity according to which sequenced CD4 or CD8 repertoire held them at higher abundance. TCRdb handled the public reads itself, with Q25 trimming in fastp and clone calling in MiXCR, and kept productive beta chains. Rows are unified per CDR3 protein, each entry keeping the most common DNA and genes. It is TCRdb's table, rather than the study itself, that gives the V and J calls and clone size. This sample lists about 360,000 distinct CDR3 sequences; more than 5.5% were detected once. The ten largest account for 15% of the sample.

The starting material was PBMCs, obtained 5 days after the yellow fever booster vaccination. The clonotype originates from a man aged 25 to 45 who received the YFV17D yellow fever vaccine. In this chain, TRBV4-2 is recombined with TRBJ2-7, and 11 junction bases match TRBD1. The DNA sequence is as follows: TGTGCCAGCAGCCACGGGACAGGGGGAAGCTCCTACGAGCAGTACTTC. The translation is CASSHGTGGSSYEQYF.